This TCR beta chain came from a study of T cells in narcolepsy. In the study overall: Donors had narcolepsy type 1 or type 2, or were healthy controls.

Comment on this clone: As yet, its antigen is unknown.

Germline V gene data show CDR1 as SGHRS and CDR2 as YFSETQ. J lost 6 bases, V lost 4 bases, and 12 bases had no gene match. The CDR3 is 15 amino acids. Study-wide findings and caveats: Autoreactive clone sequences were missing from some blood memory CD4+ repertoires. Autoreactive clonotypes reportedly recurred in blood of same and different patients, not controls. Autoreactive HCRT-specific and TRIB2-specific clonotypes were marked in same-patient CSF-versus-blood CD4+ comparisons.

This table comes from immunoSEQ multiplex PCR, and its TCRdb copy is limited to in-frame clones, with some not included. The sample holds under 30,000 clones; 85% to 90% are singletons and the top ten take under 1.5%. The V and J genes are TRBV5-1 and TRBJ2-7; 8 bases fit TRBD2. The TCR comes from a human donor with narcolepsy. The material sequenced was CD45RA- memory CD4+ T cells from PBMCs. CDR3 sequence reads: CASSGSGILQGEQYF. CDR3 nucleotide sequence: TGCGCCAGCAGCGGTAGCGGGATTCTCCAGGGCGAGCAGTACTTC.